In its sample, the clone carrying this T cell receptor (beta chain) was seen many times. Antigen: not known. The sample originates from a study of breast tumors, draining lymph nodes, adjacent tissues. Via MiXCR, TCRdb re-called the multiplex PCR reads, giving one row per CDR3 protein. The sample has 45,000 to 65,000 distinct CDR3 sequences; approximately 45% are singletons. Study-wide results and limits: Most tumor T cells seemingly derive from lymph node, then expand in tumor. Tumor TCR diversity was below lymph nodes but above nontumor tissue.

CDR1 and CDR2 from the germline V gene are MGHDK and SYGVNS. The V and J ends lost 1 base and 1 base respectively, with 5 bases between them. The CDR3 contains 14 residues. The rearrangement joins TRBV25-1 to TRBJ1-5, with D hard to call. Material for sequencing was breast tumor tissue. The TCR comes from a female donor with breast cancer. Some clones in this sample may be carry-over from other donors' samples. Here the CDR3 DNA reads TGTGCCAGCAGTGAATCCGTGAGCAATCAGCCCCAGCATTTT. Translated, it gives CASSESVSNQPQHF. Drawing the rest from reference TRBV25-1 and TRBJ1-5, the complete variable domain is EADIYQTPRYLVIGTGKKITLECSQTMGHDKMYWYQQDPGMELHLIHYSYGVNSTEKGDLSSESTVSRIRTEHFPLTLESARPSHTSQYLCASSESVSNQPQHFGDGTRLSIL.